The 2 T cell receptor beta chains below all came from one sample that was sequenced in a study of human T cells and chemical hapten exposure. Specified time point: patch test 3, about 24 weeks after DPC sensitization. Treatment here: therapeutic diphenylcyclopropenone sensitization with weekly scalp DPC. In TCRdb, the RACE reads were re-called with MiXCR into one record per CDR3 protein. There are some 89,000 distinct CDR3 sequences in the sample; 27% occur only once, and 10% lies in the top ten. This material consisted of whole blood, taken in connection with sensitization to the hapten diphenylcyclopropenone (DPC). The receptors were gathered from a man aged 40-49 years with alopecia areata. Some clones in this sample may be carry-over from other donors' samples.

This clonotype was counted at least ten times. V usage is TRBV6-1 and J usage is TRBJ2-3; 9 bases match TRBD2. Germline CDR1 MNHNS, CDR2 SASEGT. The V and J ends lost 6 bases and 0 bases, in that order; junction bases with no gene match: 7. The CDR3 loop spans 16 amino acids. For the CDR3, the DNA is TGTGCCAGCAGCGCCCTAGCGGGGTTTAGCACAGATACGCAGTATTTT. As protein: CASSALAGFSTDTQYF.

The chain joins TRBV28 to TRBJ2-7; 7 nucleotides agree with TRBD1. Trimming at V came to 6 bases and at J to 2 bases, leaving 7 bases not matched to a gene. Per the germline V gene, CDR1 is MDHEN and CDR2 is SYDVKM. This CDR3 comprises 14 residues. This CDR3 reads CASRSGTAPYEQYF. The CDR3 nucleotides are TGTGCCAGCAGGTCCGGGACAGCTCCCTACGAGCAGTACTTC.